The 16 T cell receptor beta chains below come from one sample, sequenced in a study of cytomegalovirus exposure and HLA in healthy donors. Amplification used 60 Vbeta primers and 13 Jbeta primers. Method: immunoSEQ multiplex PCR; TCRdb's copy keeps in-frame clones and lacks some. The profile shows 150,000 to 200,000 clones, under 90% of them singletons. The sequenced sample was PBMCs. These receptors all come from a man aged 18-30 years in good health and CMV-seronegative.

The gene calls are TRBV7-2 and TRBJ1-6; a possible D gene is TRBD1 (5 bases). Trimming left V 2 bases short and J 8 bases short, with 16 bases between. Germline-derived CDR1 and CDR2 are SGHTA and FQGNSA. The CDR3 has 16 residues. The CDR3 nucleotides read TGTGCCAGCAGCTTAAGTAGCCGCGGGGGGGATTCACCCCTCCACTTT. Protein: CASSLSSRGGDSPLHF.

The V gene is TRBV4-2, the J gene TRBJ1-1, with D maybe TRBD1 (5 bases). Germline V gives CDR1 LGHNA, CDR2 YNFKEQ. The CDR3 extends over 16 amino acids. The V and J ends lost 1 base and 3 bases respectively, with 15 bases between them. The CDR3 bases are TGTGCCAGCAGCCAAGGGGGTGGGGCGCTTTACACTGAAGCTTTCTTT. Residues: CASSQGGGALYTEAFF.

The CDR3 loop is CASSLAGGRTDTQYF. CDR3 nucleotide sequence: TGTGCCAGCAGTTTAGCGGGGGGGCGAACAGATACGCAGTATTTT. The chain employs TRBV27 and TRBJ2-3, with 9 bases that match TRBD2. The CDR3 length is 15 residues. With V trimmed by 2 bases and J by 3 bases, 3 bases remained unmatched. Germline CDR1 reads MNHEY; CDR2 reads SMNVEV (reference sequence).

V is TRBV6-1 and J is TRBJ1-1; D remains unclear. The CDR3 has 14 residues. The V end was cut by 2 bases, the J end by 0 bases, with 7 bases between. Germline V gives CDR1 MNHNS, CDR2 SASEGT. Here the CDR3 reads CASSEPGLNTEAFF. The CDR3 bases are TGTGCCAGCAGTGAACCGGGATTGAACACTGAAGCTTTCTTT.

The chain recombines TRBV4-3 with TRBJ2-4; tentative D call: TRBD2 (5 bases). Germline CDR1 is LGHNA and CDR2 is YSLEER. V was clipped by 2 bases and J by 7 bases, with 9 bases between them. This CDR3 has 13 residues. CDR3 amino acids: CASSQQPGNIQYF. DNA of the CDR3: TGCGCCAGCAGCCAACAACCGGGGAACATTCAGTACTTC.

The J gene is TRBJ2-4, the V gene TRBV7-9; D call uncertain. Trimming shortened V by 0 bases and J by 0 bases, and 15 bases separated the two germline ends. Per the germline V gene, CDR1 is SEHNR and CDR2 is FQNEAQ (reference sequence). The CDR3 has 18 residues. The CDR3 spells CASSLADSTVLAKNIQYF. The CDR3 nucleotides are TGTGCCAGCAGCTTAGCGGATAGTACAGTATTAGCCAAAAACATTCAGTACTTC.

The chain recombines TRBV7-2 with TRBJ2-3; 10 nucleotides agree with TRBD2. With V trimmed by 5 bases and J by 8 bases, 16 bases remained unmatched. CDR1 is SGHTA and CDR2 is FQGNSA in the germline V gene. The CDR3 is made up of 17 amino acids. This CDR3 is CASSPRAASGRGITQYF. The CDR3 nucleotides read TGTGCCAGCAGCCCCAGGGCGGCTAGCGGGAGAGGGATTACGCAGTATTTT.

This clone was picked up a small number of times. This chain uses TRBV5-6 with TRBJ1-1, with 7 bases lining up with TRBD1. Germline V lookup: CDR1 SGHDT, CDR2 YYEEEE. The CDR3 consists of 14 residues. The V and J ends lost 7 bases and 0 bases, in that order; junction bases with no gene match: 6. Here the CDR3 reads CASLRDRMNTEAFF. The DNA for the CDR3 is TGTGCCAGCCTCCGGGACAGAATGAACACTGAAGCTTTCTTT.

CDR3 in DNA: TGCGCCAGCAGCCTGGTTGGATTAGGAGGCACAGATACGCAGTATTTT. Translating it yields CASSLVGLGGTDTQYF. The chain couples TRBV5-1 to TRBJ2-3; D not resolved. V lost 4 bases and J 1 base, leaving 16 bases between the germline ends. This CDR3 has 16 amino acids. Germline V CDR1 and CDR2: SGHRS, YFSETQ.

In this sample, this clone turned up a few times. The chain employs TRBV6-5 and TRBJ1-1; 11 positions match TRBD1. The length of the CDR3 is 13 residues. CDR1 MNHEY and CDR2 SVGAGI come from the germline V gene. V dropped 4 bases and J dropped 8; count of bases not matched to a gene: 3. The CDR3 spells CASSLDRGPEAFF. For the CDR3, the DNA is TGTGCCAGCAGTTTGGACAGGGGGCCAGAAGCTTTCTTT.

This clone was seen a handful of times. This rearrangement joins TRBV5-6 to TRBJ1-1, with a possible D match to TRBD1 (6 bases). V lost 4 bases, J lost 6 bases, and 16 bases lay in between. Germline V gives CDR1 SGHDT, CDR2 YYEEEE. The CDR3 length is 14 residues. The CDR3 DNA follows: TGTGCCAGCAGCCCTCGTGACAGGATCCCTGAAGCTTTCTTT. Protein product: CASSPRDRIPEAFF.

V is TRBV29-1 and J is TRBJ1-2; D is undetermined. Trimming stripped 6 bases from V and 8 bases from J, with 19 bases between. The CDR3 has 13 residues. Germline V gene lookup returns CDR1 SQVTM and CDR2 ANQGSEA. CDR3: CSVQSGWESGYTF. The CDR3, as DNA: TGCAGCGTCCAAAGCGGATGGGAATCCGGCTACACCTTC.

The J gene is TRBJ2-7, the V gene TRBV15, with D tentatively TRBD2 (6 bases). In germline, CDR1 is LNHNV, CDR2 YYDKDF (reference sequence). V lost 5 bases and J 3 bases, leaving 11 bases between the germline ends. This CDR3 contains 13 residues. The CDR3 spells CATSGDSNYEQYF. Here the CDR3 DNA reads TGTGCCACCAGCGGGGACTCCAACTACGAGCAGTACTTC. Full variable domain (outside the CDR3, taken from reference TRBV15 and TRBJ2-7): DAMVIQNPRYQVTQFGKPVTLSCSQTLNHNVMYWYQQKSSQAPKLLFHYYDKDFNNEADTPDNFQSRRPNTSFCFLDIRSPGLGDTAMYLCATSGDSNYEQYFGPGTRLTVT.

V gene TRBV7-9 combines with J gene TRBJ2-5; 8 positions agree with TRBD2. The CDR3 extends over 15 amino acids. The V and J ends lost 5 bases and 5 bases, in that order; junction bases with no gene match: 10. The germline CDR1 and CDR2 sequences are SEHNR and FQNEAQ (reference sequence). The chain's CDR3 is CASSKGDGGAETQYF. The CDR3 DNA is TGTGCCAGCAGCAAAGGGGACGGGGGGGCGGAGACCCAGTACTTC.

The chain joins TRBV29-1 to TRBJ2-2, with D possibly being TRBD2 (6 bases). In germline, CDR1 is SQVTM, CDR2 ANQGSEA. With 3 bases removed from V and 7 bases from J, the gap between germline ends came to 15 bases. This CDR3 is 14 amino acids long. CDR3 loop: CSVDLGLEGGELFF. The DNA of the CDR3 is TGCAGCGTTGACCTAGGACTGGAGGGCGGGGAGCTGTTTTTT.

V gene TRBV7-2 combines with J gene TRBJ2-2; 9 bases line up with TRBD2. The CDR3 is 19 amino acids. Trimming cost V 4 bases and J 2 bases; bases outside gene matches: 14. The germline V gene encodes CDR1 SGHTA and CDR2 FQGNSA. The CDR3 loop is CASSSLPRRLAVNTGELFF. For the CDR3, the DNA is TGTGCCAGCAGCTCGCTCCCAAGGAGACTAGCGGTTAACACCGGGGAGCTGTTTTTT. The full variable domain, in which reference TRBV7-2 and TRBJ2-2 provide the parts outside the CDR3, is GAGVSQSPSNKVTEKGKDVELRCDPISGHTALYWYRQSLGQGLEFLIYFQGNSAPDKSGLPSDRFSAERTGGSVSTLTIQRTQQEDSAVYLCASSSLPRRLAVNTGELFFGEGSRLTVL.